This T cell receptor beta chain emerged from a study of regulatory T cells in long-lasting Graves disease. Both iRepertoire HTBI primers and Arm-PCR of CDR3 regions were used to build the TCR beta libraries. TCRdb redid the calling of the multiplex PCR reads with MiXCR, one entry per CDR3 protein. Of approximately 400,000 distinct CDR3 sequences listed, about 10% are singletons. The CDR3 covers 15 residues. J gave up 5 bases and V 3 bases, and 7 bases lay outside the gene matches. CDR1 MDHEN and CDR2 SYDVKM come from the germline V gene. This clonotype has at least ten counts. Indicated time point: newly diagnosed GD, antithyroid drugs for less than 3 months. Generation of the TCR library employed RNA extracted from PBMCs. These same records also appear under a second study, on T cells in Graves' hyperthyroidism and ophthalmopathy.

The source is a woman aged 18-29 years with Graves disease. The sequences come from peripheral blood mononuclear cells (PBMCs), collected at new diagnosis, from a patient treated with antithyroid drugs. This rearrangement joins TRBV28 to TRBJ2-1; 7 bases align to TRBD2. The CDR3 protein is CASSLGGSKNNEQFF. DNA for the CDR3: TGTGCCAGCAGTTTGGGCGGGAGCAAAAACAATGAGCAGTTCTTC.